The 27 T cell receptor beta chains listed next were all sequenced from one sample in a study of cytomegalovirus exposure and HLA in healthy donors. Primers: 60 Vbeta forward and 13 Jbeta reverse. Method: immunoSEQ multiplex PCR; TCRdb's copy keeps in-frame clones and lacks some. The data show about 140,000 clones, 70% to 75% seen once. Material: PBMCs. The receptors were sampled from a woman aged 40 to 49 in good health and CMV-seronegative.

The V and J genes are TRBV19 and TRBJ1-1; no reliable D call. Deletions cut 5 bases from V and 1 base from J, with 8 bases between. Germline values: CDR1 LNHDA, CDR2 SQIVND (reference sequence). This CDR3 has 13 residues. The DNA of the CDR3 is TGTGCCAGTAGTTCAGGAAAGAACACTGAAGCTTTCTTT. Amino acid sequence: CASSSGKNTEAFF.

The J gene is TRBJ1-5, the V gene TRBV28, with a tentative D call TRBD1 (5 bases). The CDR3 spans 16 residues. Trimming cost V 5 bases and J 0 bases, with 14 bases left between them. Looked up from germline, CDR1 is MDHEN and CDR2 is SYDVKM. The CDR3 DNA is TGTGCCAGCAGTATTAGACAGTATCGTAGCAATCAGCCCCAGCATTTT. It codes for CASSIRQYRSNQPQHF.

This clone was seen a few times. CDR3 sequence: CASSEEVTVTYEQYF. The DNA of the CDR3 is TGTGCCAGCAGTGAAGAGGTGACAGTAACCTACGAGCAGTACTTC. This chain connects TRBV6-1 to TRBJ2-7; a possible D gene is TRBD1 (5 bases). Trimming took 1 base from V and 2 from J, leaving 12 bases between them. The germline CDR1 and CDR2 sequences are MNHNS and SASEGT. The CDR3 has 15 amino acids.

The chain uses TRBV25-1 and TRBJ2-1; D is perhaps TRBD2 (5 bases). CDR1 is MGHDK, CDR2 SYGVNS, per germline. The CDR3 length is 13 residues. Trimming left V 4 bases short and J 4 bases short, with 8 bases between. This chain's CDR3 is CASSGTGYNEQFF. CDR3 sequence (DNA): TGTGCCAGCAGTGGAACGGGATACAATGAGCAGTTCTTC.

This chain's CDR3 is CASSLNRGSKLTDTQYF. For the CDR3, the DNA is TGTGCCAGCAGCTTGAACAGGGGGTCCAAACTCACAGATACGCAGTATTTT. This chain uses TRBV5-4 with TRBJ2-3; TRBD1 aligns across 8 bases. J lost 2 bases, V lost 1 base, and 9 bases had no gene match. This CDR3 region has 17 residues. Per the germline V gene, CDR1 is SGHNT and CDR2 is YYREEE (reference sequence).

In this sample, this clone turned up a few times. V is TRBV27 and J is TRBJ1-2; D is unresolved. The V gene's germline CDR1 is MNHEY and CDR2 SMNVEV (reference sequence). V was trimmed by 3 bases and J by 7 bases, leaving 12 bases between them. The CDR3 runs 13 residues. The DNA of the CDR3 is TGTGCCAGCAGTTTGCGGGGTTTAGGTGGCTACACCTTC. Residues: CASSLRGLGGYTF.

The gene calls are TRBV13 and TRBJ1-1; no reliable D call. This CDR3 comprises 14 residues. The germline V gene has CDR1 PRHDT and CDR2 FYEKMQ (reference sequence). Trimming removed 7 bases at V and 3 bases at J, with 15 bases between. The CDR3 bases are TGTGCCAGCACTGGGCCCCTTGGTGACACTGAAGCTTTCTTT. Protein: CASTGPLGDTEAFF.

The sample holds a few counts of this clone. This chain uses TRBV28 with TRBJ1-4, with a possible D match to TRBD1 (6 bases). The CDR3 spans 18 residues. V dropped 4 bases and J dropped 6 bases, with 24 bases sitting between them. Looked up from germline, CDR1 is MDHEN and CDR2 is SYDVKM. The CDR3 protein is CASSSVWGQGDYDEKLFF. CDR3 in DNA: TGTGCCAGCAGTTCCGTGTGGGGGCAGGGAGACTACGATGAAAAACTGTTTTTT.

This rearrangement joins TRBV6-1 to TRBJ1-6, with 7 bases identical to TRBD1. This CDR3 is 14 amino acids long. J gave up 3 bases and V 6 bases, and 2 bases lay outside the gene matches. Germline V gene sequence: CDR1 MNHNS, CDR2 SASEGT. The DNA of the CDR3 is TGTGCCAGCAGGGCAGGGGGCTATAATTCACCCCTCCACTTT. This encodes CASRAGGYNSPLHF.

The chain carries TRBV4-3 and TRBJ2-2, with 7 bases aligning to TRBD1. In germline, CDR1 is LGHNA, CDR2 YSLEER. The CDR3 is 17 amino acids. V was pared by 0 bases and J by 6 bases, with 10 bases of the junction left unmatched. CDR3 residues: CASSQDPRRQGSGELFF. For the CDR3, the DNA is TGCGCCAGCAGCCAAGACCCACGGAGACAGGGCTCCGGGGAGCTGTTTTTT.

This chain connects TRBV27 to TRBJ1-2; no clear D. With 2 bases removed from V and 1 base from J, the gap between germline ends came to 11 bases. The length of the CDR3 is 15 residues. The germline V gene has CDR1 MNHEY and CDR2 SMNVEV (reference sequence). The CDR3 nucleotides are TGTGCCAGCAGTTTAAGTGGAGGGCTTAACTATGGCTACACCTTC. Residues: CASSLSGGLNYGYTF.

Here the CDR3 DNA reads TGTGCCAGCAGCTTAACAGTAGGGGCCTACGAGCAGTACGTC. Translation gives CASSLTVGAYEQYV. The V and J genes are TRBV7-8 and TRBJ2-7; a possible D gene is TRBD1 (5 bases). From germline, CDR1 is SGHVS and CDR2 FQNEAQ. The CDR3 length is 14 residues. V was cut by 2 bases and J by 2 bases, with 10 bases left in between.

V gene TRBV5-1 combines with J gene TRBJ1-2; TRBD1 aligns across 7 bases. The CDR3 length is 12 residues. Germline assignment: CDR1 SGHRS and CDR2 YFSETQ. The J segment lost 10 bases and the V segment lost 4 bases, leaving 7 bases of the junction unmatched. This CDR3 reads CASSIGTALYTF. The CDR3 nucleotides read TGCGCCAGCAGCATCGGGACAGCCCTCTACACCTTC.

The chain combines TRBV6-5 with TRBJ1-2; 9 bases fit TRBD1. Losses at the gene ends were 5 bases for V and 7 bases for J; bases not matched to a gene: 11. The CDR3 length is 15 residues. Per germline, CDR1 MNHEY and CDR2 SVGAGI. This CDR3 reads CASSVSRDRAAGYTF. The CDR3 nucleotides are TGTGCCAGCAGTGTATCCCGGGACAGGGCGGCTGGCTACACCTTC.

This chain connects TRBV7-2 to TRBJ1-6; TRBD1 agrees at 7 bases. Trimming cost V 5 bases and J 10 bases; bases outside gene matches: 11. Germline V lookup: CDR1 SGHTA, CDR2 FQGNSA. This CDR3 is 15 amino acids long. CDR3 sequence: CASSARQGLGSPLHF. The CDR3 nucleotides are TGTGCCAGCAGCGCACGACAGGGATTAGGCTCACCCCTCCACTTT.

V usage is TRBV5-1 and J usage is TRBJ2-7; 10 bases agree with TRBD1. J was trimmed by 4 bases and V by 2 bases; bases with no gene match: 3. Germline lookup yields CDR1 SGHRS and CDR2 YFSETQ. The CDR3 totals 14 residues. CDR3 amino acids: CASSFRDRGYEQYF. CDR3 DNA sequence: TGCGCCAGCAGCTTCCGGGACAGGGGTTACGAGCAGTACTTC. Complete variable domain (other parts from reference TRBV5-1 and TRBJ2-7): KAGVTQTPRYLIKTRGQQVTLSCSPISGHRSVSWYQQTPGQGLQFLFEYFSETQRNKGNFPGRFSGRQFSNSRSEMNVSTLELGDSALYLCASSFRDRGYEQYFGPGTRLTVT.

The chain links TRBV6-6 to TRBJ1-1; unclear D gene. CDR3 length: 13 amino acids. Looked up from germline, CDR1 is MNHNY and CDR2 is SVGAGI (reference sequence). V was pared by 6 bases and J by 0 bases, with 8 bases between. For the CDR3, the DNA is TGTGCCAGCAGAGAGGTGGTGAACACTGAAGCTTTCTTT. Protein product: CASREVVNTEAFF.

The chain joins TRBV10-3 to TRBJ2-5, with D possibly being TRBD2 (7 bases). Trimming removed 8 bases at V and 2 bases at J, with 15 bases between. There are 14 residues in the CDR3. Germline V gene data show CDR1 as ENHRY and CDR2 as SYGVKD. CDR3 in DNA: TGTGCCATCTCGCCGGGGGGCGGGCAAGAGACCCAGTACTTC. It codes for CAISPGGGQETQYF.

The V and J genes are TRBV18 and TRBJ1-6; TRBD1 aligns across 11 bases. The germline gives CDR1 KGHSH, CDR2 LQKENI. Trimming took 3 bases from V and 11 from J; bases not matched to a gene: 3. The CDR3 has 14 residues. The CDR3: CASSPGTGGPPLHF. For the CDR3, the DNA is TGTGCCAGCTCACCGGGGACAGGGGGACCACCCCTCCACTTT.

This rearrangement joins TRBV6-6 to TRBJ2-5; 8 bases are a match to TRBD2. The V and J ends lost 6 bases and 1 base, in that order; junction bases with no gene match: 10. This CDR3 contains 16 residues. The germline gives CDR1 MNHNY, CDR2 SVGAGI (reference sequence). CDR3 DNA sequence: TGTGCCAGCAGACCTTTAGCGGGGAACACCCAAGAGACCCAGTACTTC. Protein: CASRPLAGNTQETQYF.

The chain carries TRBV10-3 and TRBJ2-7; TRBD1 agrees at 9 bases. Germline lookup yields CDR1 ENHRY and CDR2 SYGVKD. Trimming at V came to 2 bases and at J to 1 base, leaving 0 bases not matched to a gene. This CDR3 region has 14 residues. The chain's CDR3 is CAISEDRGSYEQYF. In DNA form, the CDR3 reads TGTGCCATCAGTGAGGACAGGGGGTCCTACGAGCAGTACTTC.

This clone was observed a single time. The J gene is TRBJ1-2, the V gene TRBV11-2; a weak D match, TRBD1 (6 bases). Germline lookup yields CDR1 SGHAT and CDR2 FQNNGV. This CDR3 region has 14 residues. V lost 5 bases, J lost 1 base, and 11 bases lay in between. CDR3 sequence: CASSEQGLNYGYTF. The CDR3 nucleotides read TGTGCCAGCAGCGAACAGGGCCTTAACTATGGCTACACCTTC. The whole variable domain, filled in from reference TRBV11-2 and TRBJ1-2, reads EAGVAQSPRYKIIEKRQSVAFWCNPISGHATLYWYQQILGQGPKLLIQFQNNGVVDDSQLPKDRFSAERLKGVDSTLKIQPAKLEDSAVYLCASSEQGLNYGYTFGSGTRLTVV.

The chain combines TRBV5-6 with TRBJ2-1; TRBD1 matches at 9 bases. Germline V CDR1 and CDR2: SGHDT, YYEEEE. There are 14 residues in the CDR3. The junction had 5 bases not matched to a gene; V was cut back by 1 base and J by 9 bases. CDR3 in DNA: TGTGCCAGCAGCTTGTACGAGACAGGGGGTGAGCAGTTCTTC. This gives the protein CASSLYETGGEQFF.

The chain has TRBV4-2 and TRBJ1-2; D is ambiguous. Germline CDR1 LGHNA, CDR2 YNFKEQ. V lost 4 bases, J lost 0 bases, and 12 bases lay in between. This CDR3 is 15 amino acids long. The CDR3 sequence is CASSPEGRANYGYTF. Here the CDR3 DNA reads TGTGCCAGCAGCCCAGAGGGCCGAGCTAACTATGGCTACACCTTC.

The chain is built from TRBV10-3 and TRBJ1-5; no clear D. V lost 11 bases, J lost 2 bases, and 13 bases lay in between. The CDR3 covers 13 residues. Germline values: CDR1 ENHRY, CDR2 SYGVKD. Here the CDR3 reads CAAAEVGNQPQHF. For the CDR3, the DNA is TGTGCCGCCGCCGAAGTAGGCAATCAGCCCCAGCATTTT.

This chain joins TRBV6-1 and TRBJ2-5, with a weak D call TRBD1 (5 bases). The ends were cut back, 6 bases at V and 1 base at J, with 9 bases in the middle. From germline, CDR1 is MNHNS and CDR2 SASEGT. The CDR3 runs 13 residues. The CDR3 nucleotides are TGTGCCAGCAGCGGACAAACCCAAGAGACCCAGTACTTC. This translates into CASSGQTQETQYF.

The rearrangement uses TRBV5-1 and TRBJ2-5; no firm D call. Germline CDR1 and CDR2: SGHRS and YFSETQ. Trimming stripped 4 bases from V and 1 base from J, with 11 bases between. The CDR3 runs to 14 residues. The CDR3 loop is CASSVETAQETQYF. The CDR3 region has the DNA TGCGCCAGCAGCGTAGAAACCGCCCAAGAGACCCAGTACTTC.